Below, one TCR beta chain is given with its context. The record originates from a study of sequential checkpoint blockade in melanoma. Treatment noted: randomized to nivolumab then ipilimumab (arm A) or the reverse (arm B). PBMC sorting kept live CD3+CD8+ cells without CD19 or CD56. V was pared by 4 bases and J by 6 bases, with 15 bases between. CDR3 size: 13 residues. The V gene's germline CDR1 is SQVTM and CDR2 ANQGSEA. TCRdb's copy holds only in-frame clones and misses some; the assay was immunoSEQ multiplex PCR. The data show some 17,000 clones, 60% to 80% seen once. The receptor was isolated from a human donor with melanoma. The V gene is TRBV29-1, the J gene TRBJ1-2, with D maybe TRBD1 (5 bases). Material: CD8+ T cells sorted from blood (inferred from file names), obtained from a patient given nivolumab and ipilimumab in sequence. CDR3 loop: CSVGRWGGDGYTF. The CDR3 nucleotides are TGCAGCGTTGGGAGGTGGGGGGGAGATGGCTACACCTTC.